Below, 26 T cell receptor beta chains from the same sample are listed, as sequenced in a study of shared clonotypes between healthy human individuals. The table came from immunoSEQ multiplex PCR; TCRdb's copy has only in-frame clones and leaves some out. The sample lists about 1.1 million clones, approximately 78% occurring once. Sequencing was performed on memory CD4+ T cells from PBMCs. Indicated subset: CD45RA-negative fraction. The receptors here all came from a man between 18 and 29 years old in good health. Some clones in this sample may be carry-over from other donors' samples.

The chain is built from TRBV7-2 and TRBJ2-2, with 8 bases fitting TRBD1. Germline loops: CDR1 SGHTA, CDR2 FQGNSA. The V and J ends lost 5 bases and 6 bases, in that order; junction bases with no gene match: 5. This CDR3 has 14 residues. The CDR3 DNA reads TGTGCCAGCAGCACCAGACAGGGGCCCGGGGAGCTGTTTTTT. This codes for CASSTRQGPGELFF.

The chain's CDR3 is CASSVAGGEYSGELFF. The DNA of the CDR3 is TGTGCCAGTAGTGTAGCGGGAGGGGAATATTCCGGGGAGCTGTTTTTT. The gene calls are TRBV19 and TRBJ2-2; 11 nucleotides agree with TRBD2. CDR3 length: 16 residues. Germline loops: CDR1 LNHDA, CDR2 SQIVND (reference sequence). J lost 6 bases, V lost 5 bases, and 8 bases had no gene match.

As to this clone: This sample also contains other DNA sequences that code for the same CDR3. The chain links TRBV6-1 to TRBJ1-1, with D uncertain. CDR1 and CDR2 (germline): MNHNS, SASEGT. This CDR3 comprises 10 residues. V shed 6 bases and J shed 3 bases, with 2 bases lying between them. CDR3 DNA sequence: TGTGCCAGCAGGTACACTGAAGCTTTCTTT. Its translation: CASRYTEAFF.

Here the CDR3 DNA reads TGTGCCTGGGCCGGGGGGGACAATCAGCCCCAGCATTTT. The encoded protein is CAWAGGDNQPQHF. The chain uses TRBV30 and TRBJ1-5, with a tentative D call TRBD1 (5 bases). CDR1 and CDR2 (germline): GTSNPN, SVGIG (reference sequence). This CDR3 has 13 residues. V lost 5 bases and J 3 bases, leaving 11 bases between the germline ends.

The V and J genes are TRBV2 and TRBJ1-2, with TRBD1 matching over 10 bases. J lost 5 bases, V lost 6 bases, and 3 bases had no gene match. Germline-derived CDR1 and CDR2 are SNHLY and FYNNEI. The CDR3 contains 13 residues. CDR3 amino acids: CASRDRGRYGYTF. The DNA of the CDR3 is TGTGCCAGCAGAGACAGGGGGCGTTATGGCTACACCTTC.

The V call is TRBV7-9, the J call TRBJ2-2; no firm D call. Germline V gene sequence: CDR1 SEHNR, CDR2 FQNEAQ (reference sequence). V lost 1 base and J 6 bases, leaving 3 bases between the germline ends. The CDR3 spans 12 residues. The CDR3 loop reads CASSLGSGELFF. The CDR3 DNA follows: TGTGCCAGCAGCTTAGGGTCCGGGGAGCTGTTTTTT.

The chain has TRBV2 and TRBJ1-1, with D perhaps matching TRBD1 (5 bases). Germline lookup yields CDR1 SNHLY and CDR2 FYNNEI. The CDR3 is 13 residues long. Trimming removed 4 bases at V and 4 bases at J, with 10 bases between. Written as DNA, the CDR3 is TGTGCCAGCAGTGCCGACAGATTCACTGAAGCTTTCTTT. This codes for CASSADRFTEAFF.

The rearrangement joins TRBV7-2 to TRBJ2-7; D remains unclear. The germline CDR1 and CDR2 sequences are SGHTA and FQGNSA. V was clipped by 2 bases and J by 0 bases, with 11 bases between them. This CDR3 is built from 15 residues. CDR3: CASSLYGASSYEQYF. Written as DNA, the CDR3 is TGTGCCAGCAGCTTATACGGCGCGAGCTCCTACGAGCAGTACTTC.

V usage is TRBV28 and J usage is TRBJ1-2; 7 bases are shared with TRBD1. CDR1 and CDR2 (germline): MDHEN, SYDVKM. The CDR3 extends over 14 amino acids. V lost 8 bases and J lost 5; bases outside the gene matches: 11. CDR3 region: CASGRPHRGYGYTF. CDR3 nucleotide sequence: TGTGCCAGCGGCAGACCCCACAGGGGATATGGCTACACCTTC.

The chain uses TRBV25-1 and TRBJ2-3, with 10 bases that match TRBD1. The CDR3 is 14 residues long. Trimming removed 5 bases from V and 6 bases from J; junction bases left unmatched: 5. In germline, CDR1 is MGHDK, CDR2 SYGVNS. This CDR3 is CASSRGGQGDTQYF. The CDR3 nucleotides are TGTGCCAGCAGTCGGGGGGGACAGGGGGATACGCAGTATTTT. The full variable domain, with the rest looked up from reference TRBV25-1 and TRBJ2-3, is EADIYQTPRYLVIGTGKKITLECSQTMGHDKMYWYQQDPGMELHLIHYSYGVNSTEKGDLSSESTVSRIRTEHFPLTLESARPSHTSQYLCASSRGGQGDTQYFGPGTRLTVL.

The J gene is TRBJ2-2, the V gene TRBV5-4; a weak D match, TRBD2 (6 bases). The CDR3 runs 15 residues. Trimming stripped 4 bases from V and 5 bases from J, with 15 bases between. CDR1 SGHNT and CDR2 YYREEE come from the germline V gene (reference sequence). In DNA, the CDR3 is TGTGCCAGCAGCAAGCCCGGGGAGGCAACCGGGGAGCTGTTTTTT. This encodes CASSKPGEATGELFF.

Comments on this clone: A much larger clone differs from this one at a single base, so this may be a read error. The J gene is TRBJ1-2, the V gene TRBV30, with no clear D. Germline-derived CDR1 and CDR2 are GTSNPN and SVGIG (reference sequence). The CDR3 covers 14 residues. The CDR3 loop reads CAWSVGPSFYGCTF. The DNA for the CDR3 is TGTGCCTGGAGTGTCGGGCCTTCCTTCTATGGCTGCACCTTC.

This clone was seen many times. The chain is built from TRBV4-1 and TRBJ1-2, with 7 positions matching TRBD1. This CDR3 is 13 amino acids long. V was pared by 0 bases and J by 10 bases, with 5 bases of the junction left unmatched. Per the germline V gene, CDR1 is MGHRA and CDR2 is YSYEKL. The CDR3 protein is CASSQEIGTVYTF. CDR3 nucleotide sequence: TGCGCCAGCAGCCAAGAAATCGGGACAGTCTACACCTTC.

At least ten counts were recorded for this clone. The chain has TRBV20-1 and TRBJ2-3, with TRBD1 identical over 10 bases. This CDR3 has 11 residues. The germline V gene encodes CDR1 DFQATT and CDR2 SNEGSKA (reference sequence). The trim removed 7 bases at V and 6 bases at J, leaving 1 base unmatched. Here the CDR3 reads CSVDRGDTQYF. DNA for the CDR3: TGCAGTGTGGACAGGGGGGATACGCAGTATTTT.

About this clone: An end of the junction does not agree with germline; a read error may underlie this. The chain recombines TRBV6-5 with TRBJ1-2, with no clear D. CDR1 is MNHEY, CDR2 SVGAGI, per germline. This CDR3 contains 14 residues. Here the CDR3 reads CASSDSTTTYGYTF. The CDR3 bases are TGTGCCAGCAGTGACTCCACAACCACCTATGGCTACACCTTC.

The gene calls are TRBV5-6 and TRBJ1-2; D might be TRBD1 (5 bases). The CDR3 has 15 amino acids. Germline CDR1 SGHDT, CDR2 YYEEEE. Trimming took 0 bases from V and 4 from J, leaving 13 bases between them. The CDR3 DNA reads as TGTGCCAGCAGCTTGGCCGGCAGGGAAGGCTATGGCTACACCTTC. Translated: CASSLAGREGYGYTF.

The rearrangement uses TRBV28 and TRBJ2-7; a weak D match, TRBD1 (7 bases). The V and J ends lost 1 base and 6 bases respectively, with 16 bases between them. The V gene's germline CDR1 is MDHEN and CDR2 SYDVKM. The CDR3 is 15 amino acids. CDR3 nucleotides: TGTGCCAGCAGTTTATACAGGGGAGGACGGGTCGAGCAGTACTTC. It encodes CASSLYRGGRVEQYF.

The gene calls are TRBV28 and TRBJ2-7; D assignment may be TRBD1 or TRBD2 (7 bases each). CDR1 and CDR2 (germline): MDHEN, SYDVKM. V was trimmed by 5 bases and J by 2 bases, leaving 16 bases between them. This CDR3 is 15 amino acids long. CDR3 sequence: CASSTRGGLTYEQYF. The CDR3 DNA reads as TGTGCCAGCAGTACCAGGGGGGGCCTAACCTACGAGCAGTACTTC.

The gene calls are TRBV28 and TRBJ2-1; TRBD2 matches 8 bases. Unmatched junction bases numbered 10, after V lost 6 bases and J lost 6 bases. Germline-derived CDR1 and CDR2 are MDHEN and SYDVKM. This CDR3 has 15 residues. CDR3 DNA: TGTGCCAGCAGCACCGGGGGGGCGGAGTTCAATGAGCAGTTCTTC. Translated, it gives CASSTGGAEFNEQFF. The full variable domain, rest sourced from reference TRBV28 and TRBJ2-1, is DVKVTQSSRYLVKRTGEKVFLECVQDMDHENMFWYRQDPGLGLRLIYFSYDVKMKEKGDIPEGYSVSREKKERFSLILESASTNQTSMYLCASSTGGAEFNEQFFGPGTRLTVL.

The chain employs TRBV18 and TRBJ2-3; the D is unclear. CDR3 size: 15 residues. Between the trimmed V and J ends, which lost 1 base and 2 bases, there was a span of 10 bases. From germline, CDR1 is KGHSH and CDR2 LQKENI. CDR3 nucleotide sequence: TGTGCCAGCTCACCACGGAGCAAGCACACAGATACGCAGTATTTT. It yields the protein CASSPRSKHTDTQYF.

This clone was observed a few times. V is TRBV20-1 and J is TRBJ1-1; the D is unclear. V lost 2 bases, J lost 6 bases, and 7 bases lay in between. The CDR3 runs to 11 residues. The germline V gene encodes CDR1 DFQATT and CDR2 SNEGSKA (reference sequence). CDR3 nucleotide sequence: TGCAGTGCTAGAAGGGAATCTGAAGCTTTCTTT. Translated, it gives CSARRESEAFF.

The genes are TRBV5-4 and TRBJ2-1; 8 bases line up with TRBD2. The V segment lost 4 bases and the J segment 8 bases; nucleotides outside the gene matches: 14. The CDR3 sequence is 16 residues long. In germline, CDR1 is SGHNT, CDR2 YYREEE (reference sequence). CDR3 nucleotide sequence: TGTGCCAGCAGCGCCACTAGCGGAGGCCGGGGAGATGAGCAGTTCTTC. This sequence encodes CASSATSGGRGDEQFF.

The chain joins TRBV5-6 to TRBJ1-2; 9 bases agree with TRBD1. Germline trimming cut 4 bases from V and 7 bases from J; bases unmatched to any gene: 14. Germline V gene data show CDR1 as SGHDT and CDR2 as YYEEEE. CDR3 length: 16 residues. CDR3 amino acids: CASSASLGQGYGGYTF. The CDR3 coding sequence is TGTGCCAGCAGCGCCTCGCTCGGACAGGGGTACGGTGGCTACACCTTC.

This clone was detected once. V gene TRBV29-1 combines with J gene TRBJ2-7, with D possibly being TRBD1 or TRBD2 (6 bases each). V lost 7 bases to trimming and J lost 0 bases, with 16 bases between them. The CDR3 extends over 14 amino acids. Germline V gene lookup returns CDR1 SQVTM and CDR2 ANQGSEA. CDR3 residues: CSAVRGQSSYEQYF. CDR3 nucleotides: TGCAGCGCCGTCCGGGGGCAGAGCTCCTACGAGCAGTACTTC.

The chain has TRBV28 and TRBJ2-7; D not certain. Trimming cost V 6 bases and J 0 bases, with 12 bases left between them. Germline V CDR1 and CDR2: MDHEN, SYDVKM. CDR3 length: 14 residues. CDR3 sequence (DNA): TGTGCCAGCAGCCGACTTTCTGGCTCCTACGAGCAGTACTTC. Protein product: CASSRLSGSYEQYF. The full variable domain, rest sourced from reference TRBV28 and TRBJ2-7, is DVKVTQSSRYLVKRTGEKVFLECVQDMDHENMFWYRQDPGLGLRLIYFSYDVKMKEKGDIPEGYSVSREKKERFSLILESASTNQTSMYLCASSRLSGSYEQYFGPGTRLTVT.

The chain recombines TRBV7-8 with TRBJ2-7, with D unresolved. Trimming removed 0 bases from V and 2 bases from J, with 11 bases in between. The germline V gene encodes CDR1 SGHVS and CDR2 FQNEAQ. The CDR3 is 15 amino acids. The CDR3 is CASSLAGGAAYEQYF. For the CDR3, the DNA is TGTGCCAGCAGCTTAGCGGGCGGTGCAGCCTACGAGCAGTACTTC.